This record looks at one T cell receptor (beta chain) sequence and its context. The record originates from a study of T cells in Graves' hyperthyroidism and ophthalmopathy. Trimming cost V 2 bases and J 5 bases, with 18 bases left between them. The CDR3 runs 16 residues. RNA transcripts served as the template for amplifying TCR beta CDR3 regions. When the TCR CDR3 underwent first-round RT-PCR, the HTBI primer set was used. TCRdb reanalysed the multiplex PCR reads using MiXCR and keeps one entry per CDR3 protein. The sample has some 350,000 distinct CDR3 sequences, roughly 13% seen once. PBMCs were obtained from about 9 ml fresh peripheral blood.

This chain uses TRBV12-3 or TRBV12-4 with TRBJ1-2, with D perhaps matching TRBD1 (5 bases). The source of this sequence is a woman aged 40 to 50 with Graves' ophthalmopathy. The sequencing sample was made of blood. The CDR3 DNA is TGTGCCAGCAGTTTATCGGTGGGGGGGTGGGCATATGGCTACACCTTC. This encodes CASSLSVGGWAYGYTF.